The 15 T cell receptor beta chains below were found in one sample sequenced in a study of siplizumab effects on memory and regulatory T cells. Here immunoSEQ multiplex PCR was the method, and the copy in TCRdb shows in-frame clones only, minus some. The table shows 94,000 or so clones, with around 97% occurring only once. Sequencing was done on a sample of naive CD4+ T cells sorted from blood. The receptors shown here come from a human donor in good health.

The chain links TRBV6-5 to TRBJ1-2, with D possibly TRBD1 on 5 matching bases. Trimming removed 0 bases from V and 2 bases from J, with 10 bases in between. From germline, CDR1 is MNHEY and CDR2 SVGAGI. This CDR3 has 15 amino acids. The DNA of the CDR3 is TGTGCCAGCAGTTACTCGAGTGCAGGGAACTATGGCTACACCTTC. Amino acid sequence: CASSYSSAGNYGYTF.

Of note for this clone: At one end the junction does not follow the germline gene, possibly because of a read error. The chain carries TRBV5-1 and TRBJ1-1; D uncertain. Germline CDR1 and CDR2: SGHRS and YFSETQ. The CDR3 covers 13 residues. The CDR3 sequence: CASSLVVTDEAFF. The CDR3 DNA reads as TGCGCCAGCAGTTTGGTAGTTACGGATGAAGCTTTCTTT.

The chain recombines TRBV4-2 with TRBJ2-7, with 7 bases aligning to TRBD1. CDR1 is LGHNA and CDR2 is YNFKEQ in the germline V gene. The trim removed 5 bases at V and 4 bases at J, leaving 5 bases unmatched. CDR3 size: 13 residues. In DNA, the CDR3 is TGTGCCAGCAGCGTCGACAGGGTGTACGAGCAGTACTTC. It specifies CASSVDRVYEQYF.

The chain combines TRBV7-2 with TRBJ2-5, with D possibly TRBD2 on 6 matching bases. Germline V CDR1 and CDR2: SGHTA, FQGNSA. Trimming shortened V by 1 base and J by 5 bases, and 14 bases separated the two germline ends. This CDR3 comprises 15 residues. The CDR3 loop is CASSLVQGGVETQYF. CDR3 bases: TGTGCCAGCAGCTTAGTCCAGGGAGGAGTGGAGACCCAGTACTTC. The full variable domain, in which reference TRBV7-2 and TRBJ2-5 provide the parts outside the CDR3, is GAGVSQSPSNKVTEKGKDVELRCDPISGHTALYWYRQSLGQGLEFLIYFQGNSAPDKSGLPSDRFSAERTGGSVSTLTIQRTQQEDSAVYLCASSLVQGGVETQYFGPGTRLLVL.

CDR3 residues: CASSPSGVYGYTF. The CDR3 bases are TGTGCCAGCAGCCCCTCGGGGGTTTATGGCTACACCTTC. V usage is TRBV9 and J usage is TRBJ1-2; a weak D match, TRBD1 (5 bases). Per germline, CDR1 SGDLS and CDR2 YYNGEE. The CDR3 is made up of 13 amino acids. Trimming left V 4 bases short and J 5 bases short, with 12 bases between.

The chain recombines TRBV6-5 with TRBJ2-1; 8 bases are a match to TRBD2. CDR3 length: 16 residues. With V trimmed by 0 bases and J by 5 bases, 6 bases remained unmatched. Per germline, CDR1 MNHEY and CDR2 SVGAGI. The CDR3 nucleotides are TGTGCCAGCAGTTACTCGAAAGCGGGGGATAACAATGAGCAGTTCTTC. As protein: CASSYSKAGDNNEQFF.

CDR3 nucleotide sequence: TGTGCCAGCAGTGAAGGGACAGGGGGATACGAGCAGTACTTC. Its translation: CASSEGTGGYEQYF. The rearrangement uses TRBV6-1 and TRBJ2-7, with 10 bases lining up with TRBD1. The CDR3 covers 14 residues. Per germline, CDR1 MNHNS and CDR2 SASEGT. Unmatched junction bases numbered 1, after V lost 1 base and J lost 4 bases.

The chain employs TRBV7-2 and TRBJ1-1; possibly TRBD1 for D (6 bases). The CDR3 has 14 residues. Germline loops: CDR1 SGHTA, CDR2 FQGNSA. V shed 5 bases and J shed 8 bases, with 18 bases lying between them. Here the CDR3 DNA reads TGTGCCAGCAGCCCTCGGACCGGAGGGGGGGAAGCTTTCTTT. Its protein product is CASSPRTGGGEAFF.

The gene calls are TRBV12-5 and TRBJ2-3; TRBD2 matches at 8 bases. The CDR3 length is 16 residues. Germline-derived CDR1 and CDR2 are LGHNT and FRNRAP. Germline trimming cut 4 bases from V and 2 bases from J; bases unmatched to any gene: 8. In nucleotides, the CDR3 is TGTGCTAGTGGTTCTGGGGCGGGGGGTTCCACAGATACGCAGTATTTT. It yields the protein CASGSGAGGSTDTQYF.

The rearrangement uses TRBV7-3 and TRBJ1-1; D unresolved. V was trimmed by 1 base and J by 0 bases, leaving 6 bases between them. Germline CDR1 and CDR2: SGHTA and FQGTGA. This CDR3 comprises 14 residues. The CDR3 region is CASSLRGVNTEAFF. In nucleotides, the CDR3 is TGTGCCAGCAGCTTAAGGGGAGTGAACACTGAAGCTTTCTTT. Full variable domain (rest looked up from reference TRBV7-3 and TRBJ1-1): GAGVSQTPSNKVTEKGKYVELRCDPISGHTALYWYRQSLGQGPEFLIYFQGTGAADDSGLPNDRFFAVRPEGSVSTLKIQRTERGDSAVYLCASSLRGVNTEAFFGQGTRLTVV.

This chain links TRBV30 with TRBJ2-7, with D possibly being TRBD1 (6 bases). Per the germline V gene, CDR1 is GTSNPN and CDR2 is SVGIG (reference sequence). This CDR3 is 13 amino acids long. V lost 3 bases and J lost 8, with 17 bases in between. CDR3: CAWRPQGKGKQYF. The CDR3 DNA reads TGTGCCTGGAGGCCTCAGGGGAAGGGAAAGCAGTACTTC.

The genes are TRBV5-1 and TRBJ1-6; D not resolved. V was trimmed by 1 base and J by 9 bases, leaving 14 bases between them. The CDR3 loop spans 15 amino acids. CDR1 SGHRS and CDR2 YFSETQ come from the germline V gene. This CDR3 reads CASSLWVLEGSPLHF. CDR3 DNA sequence: TGCGCCAGCAGCTTGTGGGTCTTAGAGGGTTCACCCCTCCACTTT.

This clone was recorded once. V gene TRBV18 combines with J gene TRBJ1-1; weak D call: TRBD1 (6 bases). Germline CDR1 KGHSH, CDR2 LQKENI. Trimming left V 3 bases short and J 2 bases short, with 16 bases between. CDR3 length: 16 residues. CDR3 region: CASSPDRTGTNTEAFF. In nucleotides, the CDR3 is TGTGCCAGCTCACCCGACAGGACGGGGACTAACACTGAAGCTTTCTTT.

V gene TRBV29-1 combines with J gene TRBJ2-5; 8 bases agree with TRBD1. Germline CDR1 reads SQVTM; CDR2 reads ANQGSEA. The CDR3 has 13 residues. The ends lost 7 bases at V and 5 bases at J; junction bases unmatched: 9. In DNA form, the CDR3 reads TGCAGCGCTAAGGACAGGGCAGTGGAGACCCAGTACTTC. It is translated as CSAKDRAVETQYF.

This chain connects TRBV6-1 to TRBJ1-2, with D uncertain. V was cut by 6 bases and J by 0 bases, with 8 bases left in between. The CDR3 covers 13 residues. Germline V gene data show CDR1 as MNHNS and CDR2 as SASEGT. The CDR3 protein is CASSIEANYGYTF. DNA of the CDR3: TGTGCCAGCAGCATAGAAGCTAACTATGGCTACACCTTC.